Below are 12 T cell receptor beta chains sequenced from a single sample in a study of T cells in Graves' hyperthyroidism and ophthalmopathy. RNA transcripts were the template for amplifying TCR beta CDR3 regions. HTBI primers were the set used in a first-round RT-PCR of the TCR CDR3. One entry per CDR3 protein, called by TCRdb with MiXCR from the multiplex PCR reads. The repertoire holds hundreds of thousands of distinct CDR3 sequences, with roughly 40% as singletons. Specimen: blood. The receptors shown here come from a man aged 18 to 29 with Graves' hyperthyroidism.

The V gene is TRBV4-1, the J gene TRBJ1-2, with D possibly TRBD1 on 5 matching bases. This CDR3 region has 17 residues. Germline V lookup: CDR1 MGHRA, CDR2 YSYEKL. With 4 bases removed from V and 1 base from J, the gap between germline ends came to 19 bases. CDR3 residues: CASSRAGGDLFNYGYTF. CDR3 nucleotides: TGCGCCAGCAGCCGGGCGGGGGGAGACCTTTTTAACTATGGCTACACCTTC.

This clonotype was counted between two and nine times. The genes are TRBV6-5 and TRBJ1-1; D possibly corresponds to TRBD1 (5 bases). Trimming took off 6 bases at V and 5 bases at J, with 10 bases between the two ends. The CDR3 is 12 amino acids. Germline values: CDR1 MNHEY, CDR2 SVGAGI. In DNA form, the CDR3 reads TGTGCCAGCAGATACAGGTGGACTGAAGCTTTCTTT. Protein sequence: CASRYRWTEAFF.

The chain couples TRBV7-6 to TRBJ2-7; 7 nucleotides match TRBD2. The ends lost 1 base at V and 5 bases at J; junction bases unmatched: 5. Germline V gives CDR1 SGHVS, CDR2 FNYEAQ. This CDR3 comprises 14 residues. CDR3: CASSLVGGNNEQYF. CDR3 in DNA: TGTGCCAGCAGCTTAGTGGGAGGGAACAACGAGCAGTACTTC.

This clonotype came up many times. This chain links TRBV20-1 with TRBJ1-1; no clear D gene. The germline CDR1 and CDR2 sequences are DFQATT and SNEGSKA (reference sequence). This CDR3 contains 14 residues. The V and J ends lost 5 bases and 0 bases respectively, with 13 bases between them. The CDR3 DNA is TGCAGTGCTGAGGACCGGGAAGTGAACACTGAAGCTTTCTTT. Translating it yields CSAEDREVNTEAFF.

About this clonotype: A much more abundant neighbour one base away suggests this may be a read error. Here the CDR3 DNA reads TGTGCCAGCAGCGCCTTTGTCGACCAAGAGACCCAGTACTTC. It specifies CASSAFVDQETQYF. The V gene is TRBV9, the J gene TRBJ2-5; no clear D gene. V lost 3 bases to trimming and J lost 0 bases, with 9 bases between them. The V gene's germline CDR1 is SGDLS and CDR2 YYNGEE. CDR3 length: 14 amino acids.

The gene calls are TRBV20-1 and TRBJ1-4; 7 positions match TRBD1. This CDR3 spans 14 amino acids. J lost 1 base, V lost 3 bases, and 2 bases had no gene match. Germline V gene sequence: CDR1 DFQATT, CDR2 SNEGSKA (reference sequence). DNA for the CDR3: TGCAGTGCTAGGACAGGGAAAACTAATGAAAAACTGTTTTTT. Translated: CSARTGKTNEKLFF.

This clonotype was detected many times. The chain carries TRBV10-2 and TRBJ1-5; D gene unclear. The V end was cut by 0 bases, the J end by 3 bases, with 6 bases between. Germline CDR1 reads WSHSY; CDR2 reads SAAADI. The CDR3 has 14 amino acids. In DNA, the CDR3 is TGCGCCAGCAGTGAGTCGGGTTACAATCAGCCCCAGCATTTT. Protein: CASSESGYNQPQHF.

The CDR3 sequence is CASGVTGPRSTEAFF. CDR3 in DNA: TGTGCCAGCGGGGTTACAGGACCCCGGAGCACTGAAGCTTTCTTT. The chain employs TRBV6-5 and TRBJ1-1, with a possible D match to TRBD1 (5 bases). With 8 bases removed from V and 4 bases from J, the gap between germline ends came to 20 bases. Per the germline V gene, CDR1 is MNHEY and CDR2 is SVGAGI. This CDR3 has 15 residues.

V is TRBV20-1 and J is TRBJ1-6, with a possible D match to TRBD1 (6 bases). The CDR3 has 18 amino acids. Between the trimmed V and J ends, which lost 2 bases and 0 bases, there was a span of 17 bases. Germline values: CDR1 DFQATT, CDR2 SNEGSKA (reference sequence). CDR3 coding DNA: TGCAGTGCTAGAATCAGTGAGGGGGGGAGCTCCTATAATTCACCCCTCCACTTT. Translation gives CSARISEGGSSYNSPLHF.

This clonotype has a handful of counts. This chain joins TRBV7-9 and TRBJ2-6; no clear D. This CDR3 has 20 residues. V was pared by 1 base and J by 2 bases, with 21 bases between. Germline assignment: CDR1 SEHNR and CDR2 FQNEAQ (reference sequence). CDR3 nucleotides: TGTGCCAGCAGCTTAGGTGGTTGGTCCCCTACCGATACTGGGGCCAACGTCCTGACTTTC. This gives the protein CASSLGGWSPTDTGANVLTF.

The V gene is TRBV2, the J gene TRBJ2-2; unclear D gene. The CDR3 is 16 amino acids. Trimming left V 5 bases short and J 0 bases short, with 13 bases between. CDR1 is SNHLY, CDR2 FYNNEI, per germline. Here the CDR3 reads CASSLDQFANTGELFF. The CDR3 bases are TGTGCCAGCAGTTTAGATCAATTCGCGAACACCGGGGAGCTGTTTTTT.

The chain has TRBV11-2 and TRBJ1-1, with no clear D. V dropped 5 bases and J dropped 7 bases, with 20 bases sitting between them. This CDR3 is 15 amino acids long. CDR1 and CDR2 (germline): SGHAT, FQNNGV. The CDR3 DNA sequence: TGTGCCAGCAGCCCCGACGGGAGTGGGCGCCGTGAAGCTTTCTTT. Residues: CASSPDGSGRREAFF.